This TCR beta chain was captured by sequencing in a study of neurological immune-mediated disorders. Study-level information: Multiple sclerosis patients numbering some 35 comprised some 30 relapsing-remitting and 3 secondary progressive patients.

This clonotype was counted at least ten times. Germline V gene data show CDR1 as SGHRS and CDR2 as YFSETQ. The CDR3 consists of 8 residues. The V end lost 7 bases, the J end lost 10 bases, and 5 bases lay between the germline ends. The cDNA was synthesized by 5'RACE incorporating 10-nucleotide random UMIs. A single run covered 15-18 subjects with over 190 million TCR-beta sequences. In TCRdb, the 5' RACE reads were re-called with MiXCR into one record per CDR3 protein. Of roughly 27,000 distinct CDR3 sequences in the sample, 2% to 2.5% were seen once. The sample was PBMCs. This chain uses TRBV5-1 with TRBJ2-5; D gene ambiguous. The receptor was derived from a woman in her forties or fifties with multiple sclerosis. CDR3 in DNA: TGCGCCAGCGAACACCAGTACTTC. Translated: CASEHQYF.